This TCR beta chain came from a study of cytomegalovirus exposure and HLA in healthy donors. Overall study context: Caucasian-associated ancestry cluster membership applied to over 80% of 300 to 450 genotyped donors.

Primers included in the PCR were 60 Vbeta and 13 Jbeta primers. Clones were read by immunoSEQ multiplex PCR, and TCRdb kept only the in-frame ones, dropping some. The top ten clones hold roughly a sixth of a sample with fewer than 250,000 clones, roughly 80% of them seen once. Germline loops: CDR1 SGHRS, CDR2 YFSETQ. This CDR3 has 14 amino acids. Trimming pared 1 base from V and 4 bases from J, leaving 11 bases between. Study results and limitations: Presence/absence analyses rested on an assumption that sequencing depth was roughly uniform across donors.

To note about this clone: Antigen unknown.

This clonotype originated in a man in his forties in good health and CMV-seronegative. V usage is TRBV5-1 and J usage is TRBJ2-5; D perhaps matches TRBD2 (5 bases). Sample: PBMCs. The CDR3 is CASSLLGEGETQYF. The DNA of the CDR3 is TGCGCCAGCAGCTTGCTGGGAGAAGGAGAGACCCAGTACTTC.